Only a few counts were recorded for the clone carrying this T cell receptor beta chain. The antigen is undetermined. Each CDR3 protein is one row after TCRdb ran MiXCR on the 5' RACE reads. This sample has 150,000 to 200,000 distinct CDR3 sequences, with 31% found just once. This sample stems from a study of T-cell memory formation after mild COVID-19. Study conclusions and caveats: Clones contracting over day 15 to 85 were CD4/CD8 balanced, with later expanders leaning CD4+. Those CD4+ clones that contracted were mainly in CM and EM (CD8+ ones in EMRA).

The ends were cut back, 2 bases at V and 1 base at J, with 5 bases in the middle. The germline gives CDR1 KGHSH, CDR2 LQKENI. This CDR3 has 13 amino acids. The V call is TRBV18, the J call TRBJ1-1; no firm D call. The sequence was obtained from an adult woman who had mild COVID-19 (a few samples of this study predate the infection). Cell type and time point are not known. The specimen sequenced was PBMCs or a T cell subset sorted from them (not recorded which). In DNA form, the CDR3 reads TGTGCCAGCTCACCATCGCCGAACACTGAAGCTTTCTTT. This gives the protein CASSPSPNTEAFF.